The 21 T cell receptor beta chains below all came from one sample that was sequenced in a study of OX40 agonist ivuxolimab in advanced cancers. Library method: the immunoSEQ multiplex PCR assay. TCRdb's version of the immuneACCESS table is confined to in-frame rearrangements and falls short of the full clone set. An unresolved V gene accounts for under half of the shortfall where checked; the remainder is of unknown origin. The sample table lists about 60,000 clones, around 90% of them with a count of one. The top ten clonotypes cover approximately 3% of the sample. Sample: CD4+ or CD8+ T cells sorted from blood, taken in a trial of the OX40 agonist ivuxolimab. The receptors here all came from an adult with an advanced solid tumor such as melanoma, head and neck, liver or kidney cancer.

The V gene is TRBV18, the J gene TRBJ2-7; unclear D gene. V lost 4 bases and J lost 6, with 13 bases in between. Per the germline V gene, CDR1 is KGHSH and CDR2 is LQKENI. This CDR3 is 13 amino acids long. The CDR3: CASSRQSDREQYF. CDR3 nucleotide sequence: TGTGCCAGCTCACGGCAGTCGGACCGCGAGCAGTACTTC.

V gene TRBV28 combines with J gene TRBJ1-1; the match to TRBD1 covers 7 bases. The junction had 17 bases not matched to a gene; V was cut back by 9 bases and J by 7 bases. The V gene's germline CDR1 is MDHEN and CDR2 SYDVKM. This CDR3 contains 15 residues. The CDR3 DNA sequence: TGTGCCAGTCCCCCCGCAAACAGGGGTGGAGGTGAAGCTTTCTTT. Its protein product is CASPPANRGGGEAFF.

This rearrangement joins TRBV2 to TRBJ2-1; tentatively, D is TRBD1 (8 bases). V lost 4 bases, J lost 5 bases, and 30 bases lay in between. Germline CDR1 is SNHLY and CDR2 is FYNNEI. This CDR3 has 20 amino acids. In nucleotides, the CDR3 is TGTGCCAGCAGTGCTACAGGGGGAGGGTTTGCAGCCGAGTCGGACAATGAGCAGTTCTTC. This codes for CASSATGGGFAAESDNEQFF.

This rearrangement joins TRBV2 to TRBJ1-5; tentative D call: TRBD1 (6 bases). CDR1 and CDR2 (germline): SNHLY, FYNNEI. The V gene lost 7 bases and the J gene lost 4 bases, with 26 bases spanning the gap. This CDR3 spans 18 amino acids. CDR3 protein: CASTQGGFGRLTNQPQHF. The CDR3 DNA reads TGTGCCAGCACCCAAGGGGGGTTTGGGCGGCTAACGAATCAGCCCCAGCATTTT. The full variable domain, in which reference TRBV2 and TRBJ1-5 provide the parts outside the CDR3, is EPEVTQTPSHQVTQMGQEVILRCVPISNHLYFYWYRQILGQKVEFLVSFYNNEISEKSEIFDDQFSVERPDGSNFTLKIRSTKLEDSAMYFCASTQGGFGRLTNQPQHFGDGTRLSIL.

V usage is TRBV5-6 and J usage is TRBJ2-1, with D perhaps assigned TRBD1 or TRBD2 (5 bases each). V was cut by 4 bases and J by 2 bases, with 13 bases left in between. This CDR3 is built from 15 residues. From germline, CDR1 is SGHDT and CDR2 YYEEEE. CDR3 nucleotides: TGTGCCAGCAGCCCCGGGACGGGACCCTACAATGAGCAGTTCTTC. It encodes CASSPGTGPYNEQFF. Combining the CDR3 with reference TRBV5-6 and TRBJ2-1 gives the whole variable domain DAGVTQSPTHLIKTRGQQVTLRCSPKSGHDTVSWYQQALGQGPQFIFQYYEEEERQRGNFPDRFSGHQFPNYSSELNVNALLLGDSALYLCASSPGTGPYNEQFFGPGTRLTVL.

The CDR3 loop reads CASSLGGPLLGEQFF. The DNA for the CDR3 is TGTGCCAGCAGCTTAGGAGGGCCCCTCCTCGGTGAGCAGTTCTTC. The chain is built from TRBV13 and TRBJ2-1, with no clear D. The CDR3 extends over 15 amino acids. Germline CDR1 and CDR2: PRHDT and FYEKMQ (reference sequence). V was clipped by 0 bases and J by 9 bases, with 15 bases between them.

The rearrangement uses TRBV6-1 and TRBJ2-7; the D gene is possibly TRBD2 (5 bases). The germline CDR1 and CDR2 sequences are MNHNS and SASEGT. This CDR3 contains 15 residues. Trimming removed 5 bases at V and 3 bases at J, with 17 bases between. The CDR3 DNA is TGTGCCAGCAGTTTAGCGCCCGACTTTAACTACGAGCAGTACTTC. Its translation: CASSLAPDFNYEQYF.

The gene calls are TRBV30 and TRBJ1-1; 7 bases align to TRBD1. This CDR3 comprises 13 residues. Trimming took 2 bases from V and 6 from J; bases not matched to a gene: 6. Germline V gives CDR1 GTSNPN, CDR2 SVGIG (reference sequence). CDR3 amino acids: CAWSKKQGSEAFF. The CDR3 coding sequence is TGTGCCTGGAGTAAAAAACAGGGGTCTGAAGCTTTCTTT.

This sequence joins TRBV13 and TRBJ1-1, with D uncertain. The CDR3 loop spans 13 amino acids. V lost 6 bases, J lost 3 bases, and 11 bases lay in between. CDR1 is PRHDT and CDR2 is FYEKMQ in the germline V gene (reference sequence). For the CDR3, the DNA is TGTGCCAGCAGTTGGTTGCGGGACACTGAAGCTTTCTTT. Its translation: CASSWLRDTEAFF.

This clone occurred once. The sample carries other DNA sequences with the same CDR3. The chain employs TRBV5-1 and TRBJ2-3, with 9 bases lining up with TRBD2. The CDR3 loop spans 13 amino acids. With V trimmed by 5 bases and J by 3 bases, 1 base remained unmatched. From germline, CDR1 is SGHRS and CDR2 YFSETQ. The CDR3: CASSSGSTDTQYF. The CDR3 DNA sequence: TGCGCCAGCAGTAGCGGGAGTACAGATACGCAGTATTTT.

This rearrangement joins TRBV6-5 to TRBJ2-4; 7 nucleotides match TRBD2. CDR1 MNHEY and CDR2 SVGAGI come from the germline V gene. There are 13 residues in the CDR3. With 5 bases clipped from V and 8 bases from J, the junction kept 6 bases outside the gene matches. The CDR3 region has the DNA TGTGCCAGCAGTCTGACCCGGGGGGACATTCAGTACTTC. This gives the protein CASSLTRGDIQYF.

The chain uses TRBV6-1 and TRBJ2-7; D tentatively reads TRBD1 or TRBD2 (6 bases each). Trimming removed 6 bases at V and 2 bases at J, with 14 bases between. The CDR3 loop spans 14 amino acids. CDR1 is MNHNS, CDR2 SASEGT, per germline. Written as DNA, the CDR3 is TGTGCCAGCAGCGCGACTAGGGGGGCCTACGAGCAGTACTTC. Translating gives CASSATRGAYEQYF.

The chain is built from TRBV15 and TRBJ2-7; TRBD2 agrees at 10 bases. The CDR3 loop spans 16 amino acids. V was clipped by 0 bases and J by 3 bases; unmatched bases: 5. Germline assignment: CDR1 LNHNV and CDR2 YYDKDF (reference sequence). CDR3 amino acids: CATSRDLGTSVYEQYF. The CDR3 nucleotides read TGTGCCACCAGCAGAGATCTAGGGACTAGCGTCTACGAGCAGTACTTC.

CDR3 DNA sequence: TGTGCCAGCAGTTCTTACGCGGAGGGCAGTGGCTACACCTTC. Translated, it gives CASSSYAEGSGYTF. The rearrangement joins TRBV2 to TRBJ1-2; D is ambiguous. V was cut by 5 bases and J by 7 bases, with 17 bases left in between. CDR3 size: 14 residues. Germline CDR1 reads SNHLY; CDR2 reads FYNNEI.

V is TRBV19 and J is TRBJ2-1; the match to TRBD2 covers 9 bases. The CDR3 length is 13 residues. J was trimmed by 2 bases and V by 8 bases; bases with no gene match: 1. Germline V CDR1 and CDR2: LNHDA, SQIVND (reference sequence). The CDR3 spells CASRLAAYNEQFF. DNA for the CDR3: TGTGCCAGTCGACTAGCGGCCTACAATGAGCAGTTCTTC.

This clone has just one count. This CDR3 is CASSGQGLAGYSEQFF. In DNA form, the CDR3 reads TGTGCCAGCAGTGGACAGGGACTAGCGGGATATAGTGAGCAGTTCTTC. The chain links TRBV2 to TRBJ2-1; 13 positions agree with TRBD2. V shed 4 bases and J 9 bases; nucleotides not matched to a gene: 9. The V gene's germline CDR1 is SNHLY and CDR2 FYNNEI. CDR3 length: 16 residues. Looking up the rest from reference TRBV2 and TRBJ2-1 gives the full variable domain: EPEVTQTPSHQVTQMGQEVILRCVPISNHLYFYWYRQILGQKVEFLVSFYNNEISEKSEIFDDQFSVERPDGSNFTLKIRSTKLEDSAMYFCASSGQGLAGYSEQFFGPGTRLTVL.

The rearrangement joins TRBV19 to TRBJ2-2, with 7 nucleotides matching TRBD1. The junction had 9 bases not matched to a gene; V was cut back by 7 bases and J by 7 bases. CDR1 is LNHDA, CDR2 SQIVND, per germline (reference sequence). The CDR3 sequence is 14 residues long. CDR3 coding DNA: TGTGCCAGTATGGGGACAGCGATGCTCGGGGAGCTGTTTTTT. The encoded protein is CASMGTAMLGELFF.

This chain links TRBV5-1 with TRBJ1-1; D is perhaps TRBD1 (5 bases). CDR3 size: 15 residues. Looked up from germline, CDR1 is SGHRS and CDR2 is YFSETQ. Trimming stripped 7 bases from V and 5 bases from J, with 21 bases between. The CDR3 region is CASALGLAQRTEAFF. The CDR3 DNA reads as TGCGCCAGCGCCTTGGGGCTAGCTCAAAGGACTGAAGCTTTCTTT.

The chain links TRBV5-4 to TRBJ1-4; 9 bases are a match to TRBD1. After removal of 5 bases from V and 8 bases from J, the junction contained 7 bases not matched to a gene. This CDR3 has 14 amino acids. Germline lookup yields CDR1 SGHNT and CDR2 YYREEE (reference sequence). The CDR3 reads CASSSDRGDEKLFF. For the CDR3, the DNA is TGTGCCAGCAGTTCTGACAGGGGGGACGAAAAACTGTTTTTT.

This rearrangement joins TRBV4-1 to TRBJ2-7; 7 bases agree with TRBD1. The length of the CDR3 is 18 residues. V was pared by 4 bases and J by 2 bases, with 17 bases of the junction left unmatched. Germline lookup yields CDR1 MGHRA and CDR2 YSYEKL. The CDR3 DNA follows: TGCGCCAGCAGCCTGAAAGACACCGGGACAGATAATACCTACGAGCAGTACTTC. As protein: CASSLKDTGTDNTYEQYF.

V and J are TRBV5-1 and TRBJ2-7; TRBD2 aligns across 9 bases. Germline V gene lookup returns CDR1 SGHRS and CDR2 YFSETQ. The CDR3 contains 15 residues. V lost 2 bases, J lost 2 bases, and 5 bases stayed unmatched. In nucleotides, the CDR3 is TGCGCCAGCAGCTTCCGGCGGGAGGGCCCCTACGAGCAGTACTTC. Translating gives CASSFRREGPYEQYF.